The rows below give T cell receptor beta chains drawn from one sample of a study of spatial heterogeneity in lung cancer. TCRdb passed the 5' RACE reads through MiXCR, listing each CDR3 protein once. Found here are 10,000 to 15,000 distinct CDR3 sequences, approximately 3.5% of them singletons; the top ten hold roughly 45%. The sequenced sample was PBMCs, obtained at surgery. These receptors came from a male donor with early-stage non-small cell lung cancer. Both conserved end residues are part of each CDR3. A D gene is named only where the DNA matches it firmly. Part of the rows lack a size; the others show once, few, many or a class for expanded clones.

d_call: NA
j_call: TRBJ2-5
v_call: TRBV11-2
clone_size: many
cdr3_nt: TGTGCCAGCAGCTTAGGAGCAGGGTCGGAGACCCAGTACTTC
cdr3_aa: CASSLGAGSETQYF

d_call: NA
j_call: TRBJ2-7
v_call: TRBV28
clone_size: many
cdr3_nt: TGTGCCAGCAGCCGGGACGCGGGACACTACGAGCAGTACTTC
cdr3_aa: CASSRDAGHYEQYF

d_call: TRBD1
j_call: TRBJ1-1
v_call: TRBV6-5
clone_size: many
cdr3_nt: TGTGCCAGCAGCCCAGGGGGCCACACTGAAGCTTTCTTT
cdr3_aa: CASSPGGHTEAFF

d_call: NA
j_call: TRBJ1-1
v_call: TRBV20-1
clone_size: many
cdr3_nt: TGCAGTGCTAGCCTGCCAGGAGGCACTGAAGCTTTCTTT
cdr3_aa: CSASLPGGTEAFF

d_call: NA
j_call: TRBJ2-1
v_call: TRBV4-1
clone_size: NA
cdr3_nt: TGCGCCAGCAGCCAAGCCCGGGGCCCCTACAATGAGCAGTTCTTC
cdr3_aa: CASSQARGPYNEQFF

d_call: NA
j_call: TRBJ1-5
v_call: TRBV6-6
clone_size: many
cdr3_nt: TGTGCCAGCAGGCTAACAGGGTGGGGCAATCAGCCCCAGCATTTT
cdr3_aa: CASRLTGWGNQPQHF

d_call: TRBD1
j_call: TRBJ2-2
v_call: TRBV19
clone_size: many
cdr3_nt: TGTGCCAGTATCAGTCCGGGACAGGGGGCCGGGGAGCTGTTTTTT
cdr3_aa: CASISPGQGAGELFF

d_call: NA
j_call: TRBJ1-4
v_call: TRBV5-1
clone_size: many
cdr3_nt: TGCGCCAGCAGCTTGGAGGACGAAAAACTGTTTTTT
cdr3_aa: CASSLEDEKLFF

d_call: NA
j_call: TRBJ2-3
v_call: TRBV20-1
clone_size: many
cdr3_nt: TGCAGTGCTAGCCTAGCGAGCACAGATACGCAGTATTTT
cdr3_aa: CSASLASTDTQYF

d_call: TRBD1
j_call: TRBJ2-7
v_call: TRBV5-1
clone_size: many
cdr3_nt: TGCGCCAGCAGCTTGGCACCGGGACAGGGATACGAGCAGTACTTC
cdr3_aa: CASSLAPGQGYEQYF

d_call: NA
j_call: TRBJ2-1
v_call: TRBV4-2
clone_size: many
cdr3_nt: TGTGCCAGCAGCCAAGAGGCGACCGGCCCCTTTGCTGAGCAGTTCTTC
cdr3_aa: CASSQEATGPFAEQFF

d_call: NA
j_call: TRBJ1-3
v_call: TRBV28
clone_size: NA
cdr3_nt: TGTGCCAGCAGTTTACCGGCCGGTGGAAACACCATATATTTT
cdr3_aa: CASSLPAGGNTIYF

d_call: TRBD1
j_call: TRBJ2-5
v_call: TRBV20-1
clone_size: many
cdr3_nt: TGCAGTGCACCTCGACAGGGGGTCACGGAGACCCAGTACTTC
cdr3_aa: CSAPRQGVTETQYF

d_call: NA
j_call: TRBJ1-3
v_call: TRBV19
clone_size: many
cdr3_nt: TGTGCCAGTAGCCCCGGAAACACCATATATTTT
cdr3_aa: CASSPGNTIYF

d_call: NA
j_call: TRBJ2-3
v_call: TRBV7-2
clone_size: medium-sized
cdr3_nt: TGTGCCAGCAGCTTATCCGGTTGGGAATCAGATACGCAGTATTTT
cdr3_aa: CASSLSGWESDTQYF

d_call: TRBD1
j_call: TRBJ2-3
v_call: TRBV4-3
clone_size: few
cdr3_nt: TGCGCCAGCAGCCACAGTGGTCCAGGGGGAAGGACGCAGTATTTT
cdr3_aa: CASSHSGPGGRTQYF

d_call: TRBD1
j_call: TRBJ1-1
v_call: TRBV7-3
clone_size: many
cdr3_nt: TGTGCCAGCAGCTTAAATACAGGGGGCATAGGCACTGAAGCTTTCTTT
cdr3_aa: CASSLNTGGIGTEAFF

d_call: NA
j_call: TRBJ2-2
v_call: TRBV4-2
clone_size: many
cdr3_nt: TGTGCCAGCAGCCAAGAGACCGGCTACGGGAACACCGGGGAGCTGTTTTTT
cdr3_aa: CASSQETGYGNTGELFF

d_call: TRBD2
j_call: TRBJ2-2
v_call: TRBV4-2
clone_size: many
cdr3_nt: TGTGCCAGCAGTCATAGCGGGATAGGCGGGACCGGGGAGCTGTTTTTT
cdr3_aa: CASSHSGIGGTGELFF

d_call: NA
j_call: TRBJ2-7
v_call: TRBV28
clone_size: many
cdr3_nt: TGTGCCAGCAGTTTTCTCTATGGACCCAGCTCCTACGAGCAGTACTTC
cdr3_aa: CASSFLYGPSSYEQYF

d_call: NA
j_call: TRBJ1-5
v_call: TRBV2
clone_size: many
cdr3_nt: TGTGCCAGCAGTGTGGAAGGCCTTAGCAATCAGCCCCAGCATTTT
cdr3_aa: CASSVEGLSNQPQHF

d_call: TRBD1
j_call: TRBJ2-1
v_call: TRBV15
clone_size: many
cdr3_nt: TGTGCCACCACTAGACAGGGCCTATACAATGAGCAGTTCTTC
cdr3_aa: CATTRQGLYNEQFF

d_call: NA
j_call: TRBJ2-5
v_call: TRBV23-1
clone_size: many
cdr3_nt: TGCGCCAGCAGTCAGGGGCGAGAGACCCAGTACTTC
cdr3_aa: CASSQGRETQYF

d_call: NA
j_call: TRBJ2-1
v_call: TRBV28
clone_size: NA
cdr3_nt: TGTGCCAGCAGTTTGCGGCTTGAGCAGTTCTTC
cdr3_aa: CASSLRLEQFF

d_call: NA
j_call: TRBJ1-5
v_call: TRBV20-1
clone_size: many
cdr3_nt: TGCAGTGCTCGGTACGGTCTGGGGAATCAGCCCCAGCATTTT
cdr3_aa: CSARYGLGNQPQHF

d_call: NA
j_call: TRBJ1-1
v_call: TRBV20-1
clone_size: many
cdr3_nt: TGCAGTGCGGATGGGGGACTGAACACTGAAGCTTTCTTT
cdr3_aa: CSADGGLNTEAFF